This T cell receptor (beta chain) was captured by sequencing in a study of quantifying T cell responses using KT2 cells. Study details: Reverse transcription used primers in the TCR alpha and beta constant regions. Estimated efficiency of the T4 ligation step was above 8% under optimum conditions. The second PCR was a qPCR stopped at a predetermined fluorescence threshold.

The cDNA 3' end received a ligated oligonucleotide with a UMI. First-round PCR used three to five cycles and beta primers RC1.1 and RC1.2 covering TRBC1 and TRBC2. TCRdb reprocessed the UMI-ligation and nested PCR reads via MiXCR and lists one record per CDR3 protein. The data show fewer than 60,000 distinct CDR3 sequences, 11% seen once. This clonotype was observed many times. Specimen: PBMCs spiked with cells of the T cell clone KT2. The TCR was taken from a human donor.

CDR3 loop: CSARLRDYEQYF. The CDR3 coding sequence is TGCAGTGCTAGGTTGCGGGACTACGAGCAGTACTTC. The genes are TRBV20-1 and TRBJ2-7, with D tentatively TRBD2 (6 bases). The ends were cut back, 3 bases at V and 3 bases at J, with 9 bases in the middle. Germline V CDR1 and CDR2: DFQATT, SNEGSKA (reference sequence). CDR3 length equals 12 residues.